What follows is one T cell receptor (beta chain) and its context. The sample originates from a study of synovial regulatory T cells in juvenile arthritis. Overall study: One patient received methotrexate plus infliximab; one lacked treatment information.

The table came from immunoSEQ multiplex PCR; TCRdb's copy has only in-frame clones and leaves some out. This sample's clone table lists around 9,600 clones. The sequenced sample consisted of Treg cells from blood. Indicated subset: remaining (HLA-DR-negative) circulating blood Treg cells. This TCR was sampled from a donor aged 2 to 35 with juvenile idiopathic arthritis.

The CDR3 here is CAISGTGGDYGYTF. The V and J genes are TRBV10-3 and TRBJ1-2; TCRdb names TRBD1, which stays unverified in the absence of DNA. Germline V gene data show CDR1 as ENHRY and CDR2 as SYGVKD. The CDR3 runs 14 residues. A DNA sequence was not provided.